This TCR beta chain was identified during a study of PD-L1 blockade in urothelial cancer (TCRdb year 2017). Context from the whole study: All patients started therapy around 2014 and received atezolizumab 1,200 mg intravenously every 3 weeks. Durable clinical benefit was defined as a progression-free survival longer than 6 months, and TCR features were additionally tested against progression-free survival and overall survival. Whole exome sequencing and RNA sequencing of pretreatment tumors were performed alongside TCR sequencing in the same patients. Blood samples yielded a median of around 140,000 T cells and some 80,000 unique TCRs, with median clonality 0.080. Blood samples were analyzed at two time points: 3 weeks after treatment start (second dose) and 6 weeks after treatment start. Patients had an ECOG performance status of 0 or 1 and had received between 0 and 3 prior chemotherapy regimens. Pretreatment tumor samples and matched peripheral blood, collected serially before and after atezolizumab treatment, underwent TCR sequencing. About 85% of the 29 patients were males with bladder-origin urothelial cancer, and about 60% of the roughly 29 reported a prior smoking history. Pretreatment blood TCR-seq was available for twenty-nine patients, at least one posttreatment blood collection was obtained for some 25 patients, and tumor TCR-seq was available for some 25 patients. The study, an exploratory multi-omic analysis, examined somatic, immune and clinical correlates of response to PD-L1 blockade with atezolizumab in urothelial cancer. Fewer than ten patients achieved durable clinical benefit and around 19 did not.

The meaning of the sample's time point label: peripheral blood 6 weeks after treatment start. A cohort of 30 or so patients with locally advanced or metastatic urothelial carcinoma, treated at Memorial Sloan Kettering on a trial protocol, was included. Peripheral blood mononuclear cells were collected pretreatment and during treatment, at between 1 and 8 total time points per patient. The Qiagen DNeasy Blood extraction kit was used to purify genomic DNA from total PBMCs and from tumor samples. PBMCs were collected pretreatment and during treatment and were isolated and stored as previously described. As to this clone: Its antigen is still unknown. Base qualities are missing; no much larger clone stands one base away.

CDR1 and CDR2 are read off the germline V gene as MNHNS and SASEGT. From its cysteine to its phenylalanine, the CDR3 spans 13 amino acids. The read is trimmed to its CDR3 DNA, 39 bases read in frame from base 1. Trimming at the junction amounts to 2 bases on V and 4 bases on J, and the germline ends lie 8 bases apart. Broad study findings and their caveats: Because of the small sample size (n ≈ 27) and the many exploratory analyses performed, the results are intended to be regarded as hypothesis-generating. A pretreatment peripheral blood TCR clonality below the median was linked to improved progression-free and overall survival. Greater expansion of tumor-associated TCR clones in peripheral blood 3 weeks after the start of treatment was observed in patients with durable benefit (n of about 20, p = 0.022).

Synthetic TCR analog templates were spiked into each PCR so that absolute template abundance could be estimated from read counts. Using the immunoSEQ assay, TCRbeta CDR3 regions were amplified from genomic DNA with bias-controlled V and J gene primers. Rearranged TCRbeta segments were sequenced at approximately 20X coverage. Turning to the authors' computational methods: Sequencing errors were corrected by clustering, and CDR3s were annotated against IMGT so that V, D and J genes could be assigned. Out-of-frame and stop-codon sequences were excluded, and only productive TCRbeta rearrangements were used in downstream analyses. Clonality was computed as one minus Shannon entropy normalized by the log of the number of unique productive sequences. Clones differing between time points or between blood and tumor were identified using Fisher's exact test with Benjamini-Hochberg correction, with an adjusted p below 0.01 applied as the threshold. Drawn from immuneACCESS, this table holds only the in-frame rearrangements with V and J called that TCRdb kept. Clones are partly lost; checked studies trace under half to an unresolved V gene and leave the rest unexplained. V, J and clone size are those of that table, while D and trimming were read from the DNA. The table for this sample lists about 45,000 clones; roughly four fifths of them were counted only once. Roughly an eighth of the sample goes to the ten largest clones.

The chain joins TRBV6-1 to TRBJ1-2; the D gene remains uncertain. The origin of this receptor is a man aged 55-75 years with urothelial cancer. The sample in question was PBMCs, obtained around atezolizumab (anti-PD-L1) treatment. CDR3 region: CASSELTVYGYTF. Read as DNA, the sequence is TGTGCCAGCAGTGAATTGACTGTCTATGGCTACACCTTC.